These 17 T cell receptor beta chains were all obtained from the same sample, sequenced in a study of response to subunit inactivated influenza vaccine. One entry per CDR3 protein results from TCRdb running MiXCR on the RT-PCR reads. The table shows about 570,000 distinct CDR3 sequences, with 11% occurring only once. The same sample was also studied in work on T cells expressing NK-cell markers. As reported in that work: A 5'RACE template switching approach incorporating UMIs was used to make TCR beta cDNA.

This specimen was PBMCs from blood, taken on the day of vaccination. The receptors originated from a man between 50 and 59 years old who received an inactivated influenza vaccine.

This sequence joins TRBV25-1 and TRBJ2-6, with unresolved D. The CDR3 covers 15 residues. CDR1 MGHDK and CDR2 SYGVNS come from the germline V gene. Trimming took 4 bases from V and 0 from J, leaving 7 bases between them. The CDR3 is CASSVRASGANVLTF. For the CDR3, the DNA is TGTGCCAGCAGTGTGCGAGCCTCTGGGGCCAACGTCCTGACTTTC.

Only a few counts were recorded for this clonotype. The genes are TRBV6-6 and TRBJ2-7; D gene ambiguous. The CDR3 spans 12 residues. Germline V gene lookup returns CDR1 MNHNY and CDR2 SVGAGI (reference sequence). V gave up 8 bases and J gave up 0 bases, with 8 bases separating them. CDR3 sequence reads: CASGPSSYEQYF. CDR3 sequence (DNA): TGTGCCAGCGGGCCCAGCTCCTACGAGCAGTACTTC.

The chain has TRBV12-3 or TRBV12-4 and TRBJ1-1; D unresolved. V shed 4 bases and J shed 9 bases, with 9 bases lying between them. The CDR3 is made up of 11 amino acids. The CDR3 nucleotides are TGTGCCAGCAGTTCGTCGGGCCAAGCTTTCTTT. As protein: CASSSSGQAFF.

This clonotype was seen at least ten times. The chain couples TRBV11-2 to TRBJ2-3, with D perhaps TRBD1 or TRBD2 (5 bases each). V dropped 0 bases and J dropped 7 bases, with 23 bases sitting between them. The germline V gene has CDR1 SGHAT and CDR2 FQNNGV. The CDR3 is 18 residues long. The CDR3 region has the DNA TGTGCCAGCAGCTTAGACGCCGGATGGGACCCTAGCATCAATACGCAGTATTTT. Translating it yields CASSLDAGWDPSINTQYF.

V gene TRBV4-3 combines with J gene TRBJ2-2; possible D gene TRBD1, 5 bases. Germline V gene sequence: CDR1 LGHNA, CDR2 YSLEER. The CDR3 has 18 amino acids. V was clipped by 0 bases and J by 3 bases, with 17 bases between them. CDR3 sequence: CASSQDLWTYVDTGELFF. Here the CDR3 DNA reads TGCGCCAGCAGCCAAGATTTGTGGACATACGTGGACACCGGGGAGCTGTTTTTT.

This clonotype was observed a few times. The chain uses TRBV10-3 and TRBJ2-1; no clear D. This CDR3 has 18 amino acids. V gave up 0 bases and J gave up 7 bases, with 22 bases separating them. CDR1 is ENHRY and CDR2 is SYGVKD in the germline V gene. CDR3: CAISESPPGARLQNEQFF. DNA for the CDR3: TGTGCCATCAGTGAGTCTCCCCCTGGAGCTAGGCTACAGAATGAGCAGTTCTTC.

The J gene is TRBJ2-1, the V gene TRBV5-1; D is unclear. The V gene lost 0 bases and the J gene lost 12 bases, with 16 bases spanning the gap. The germline V gene has CDR1 SGHRS and CDR2 YFSETQ. The CDR3 runs 14 residues. CDR3 nucleotide sequence: TGCGCCAGCAGCTTGGATCCCCAGGCAGGTTTGCAGTTCTTC. It codes for CASSLDPQAGLQFF.

The V gene is TRBV15, the J gene TRBJ2-7; no clear D gene. The ends were cut back, 3 bases at V and 2 bases at J, with 11 bases in the middle. Germline loops: CDR1 LNHNV, CDR2 YYDKDF (reference sequence). This CDR3 has 14 residues. The CDR3 DNA follows: TGTGCCACCAGCAGTCCAAACACCGCCTACGAGCAGTACTTC. Translating it yields CATSSPNTAYEQYF. The entire variable domain, with the rest obtained from reference TRBV15 and TRBJ2-7, is as follows: DAMVIQNPRYQVTQFGKPVTLSCSQTLNHNVMYWYQQKSSQAPKLLFHYYDKDFNNEADTPDNFQSRRPNTSFCFLDIRSPGLGDTAMYLCATSSPNTAYEQYFGPGTRLTVT.

J is TRBJ2-1 and V is TRBV7-2, with D perhaps matching TRBD2 (6 bases). The CDR3 runs to 13 residues. V lost 1 base and J lost 9, with 10 bases in between. The germline gives CDR1 SGHTA, CDR2 FQGNSA. As DNA, the CDR3 is TGTGCCAGCAGCTTAGGGTTTAGCGGTGAGCAGTTCTTC. Amino acids: CASSLGFSGEQFF.

The genes are TRBV7-8 and TRBJ2-1; tentatively, D is TRBD2 (6 bases). The length of the CDR3 is 13 residues. Germline-derived CDR1 and CDR2 are SGHVS and FQNEAQ. The V gene lost 7 bases and the J gene lost 4 bases, with 11 bases spanning the gap. This CDR3 is CASTVSGYNEQFF. The CDR3 DNA reads TGTGCCAGCACTGTGAGCGGGTACAATGAGCAGTTCTTC.

This chain uses TRBV20-1 with TRBJ2-7; D uncertain. The V and J ends lost 3 bases and 3 bases respectively, with 9 bases between them. The CDR3 is 12 residues long. Germline V gives CDR1 DFQATT, CDR2 SNEGSKA (reference sequence). CDR3 residues: CSARSPVYEQYF. The CDR3 nucleotides read TGCAGTGCTAGGTCCCCGGTCTACGAGCAGTACTTC.

This clonotype was seen ten or more times. This chain links TRBV27 with TRBJ2-1; 10 bases fit TRBD2. Trimming at V came to 1 base and at J to 4 bases, leaving 1 base not matched to a gene. The CDR3 covers 15 residues. CDR1 is MNHEY and CDR2 is SMNVEV in the germline V gene (reference sequence). In DNA, the CDR3 is TGTGCCAGCAGTTTATATAGCGGGGGGTACAATGAGCAGTTCTTC. Translation: CASSLYSGGYNEQFF.

This clonotype was observed a handful of times. This chain links TRBV20-1 with TRBJ2-3; 8 nucleotides agree with TRBD1. Germline-derived CDR1 and CDR2 are DFQATT and SNEGSKA (reference sequence). The CDR3 has 12 residues. Trimming removed 6 bases from V and 4 bases from J; junction bases left unmatched: 3. In nucleotides, the CDR3 is TGCAGTGCCGCACAGGGGGCAGATACGCAGTATTTT. It specifies CSAAQGADTQYF.

The chain joins TRBV6-5 to TRBJ2-2, with 7 bases identical to TRBD2. This CDR3 is 15 amino acids long. V was pared by 2 bases and J by 7 bases, with 7 bases of the junction left unmatched. Germline V CDR1 and CDR2: MNHEY, SVGAGI. The CDR3 coding sequence is TGTGCCAGCAGTTACGGGGTAGCGGGCAGCGGGGAGCTGTTTTTT. Translated, it gives CASSYGVAGSGELFF.

A few counts support this clonotype. The V gene is TRBV9, the J gene TRBJ2-7; TRBD1 matches 7 bases. V gave up 0 bases and J gave up 2 bases; unmatched junction bases: 5. The CDR3 consists of 15 residues. Germline CDR1 and CDR2: SGDLS and YYNGEE. CDR3 in DNA: TGTGCCAGCAGCGTAGGACAGGGATACGCCTACGAGCAGTACTTC. Encoded protein: CASSVGQGYAYEQYF.

This clonotype was seen more than once but under ten times. The chain combines TRBV5-1 with TRBJ2-7, with no clear D. The length of the CDR3 is 15 residues. V lost 2 bases, J lost 3 bases, and 15 bases lay in between. Germline loops: CDR1 SGHRS, CDR2 YFSETQ. In DNA, the CDR3 is TGCGCCAGCAGCTTCTCAGGAGTCTCGGGCTACGAGCAGTACTTC. Translation: CASSFSGVSGYEQYF.

In its sample, this clonotype was seen a few times. The chain recombines TRBV9 with TRBJ2-6, with TRBD1 as a possible D gene (6 bases). This CDR3 contains 18 residues. From germline, CDR1 is SGDLS and CDR2 YYNGEE. V lost 1 base and J 4 bases, leaving 18 bases between the germline ends. In DNA form, the CDR3 reads TGTGCCAGCAGCGTAATGGGGGCTCCCAAGGGAGGGGCCAACGTCCTGACTTTC. Amino acids: CASSVMGAPKGGANVLTF. The whole variable domain, filled in from reference TRBV9 and TRBJ2-6, reads DSGVTQTPKHLITATGQRVTLRCSPRSGDLSVYWYQQSLDQGLQFLIQYYNGEERAKGNILERFSAQQFPDLHSELNLSSLELGDSALYFCASSVMGAPKGGANVLTFGAGSRLTVL.